The 29 T cell receptor beta chains listed next were all sequenced from one sample in a study of blood T cells in healthy people across ages. Sample-barcoded 5' priming and a J-beta primer mix drove a second PCR of 7 to 11 cycles. TCRdb reanalysed the 5' RACE reads using MiXCR and keeps one entry per CDR3 protein. The sample consists of around 620,000 distinct CDR3 sequences, about 26% of them appearing once. The sample was blood. All receptors come from a woman in her 70s in good health.

This clonotype was observed a handful of times. The chain uses TRBV5-5 and TRBJ2-5; 9 nucleotides line up with TRBD1. Per the germline V gene, CDR1 is SGHKS and CDR2 is YYEKEE (reference sequence). This CDR3 is built from 14 residues. The V and J ends lost 4 bases and 3 bases, in that order; junction bases with no gene match: 4. The CDR3 spells CASSPRQGEETQYF. The CDR3 nucleotides are TGTGCCAGCAGCCCGAGACAGGGGGAAGAGACCCAGTACTTC.

This clonotype appeared many times. The V gene is TRBV6-2 or TRBV6-3, the J gene TRBJ2-5; no clear D. CDR1 is MNHEY and CDR2 is SVGEGT in the germline V gene. This CDR3 has 13 residues. Trimming removed 7 bases at V and 2 bases at J, with 11 bases between. CDR3 sequence (DNA): TGTGCCAGCACAAGACCAAATCAAGAGACCCAGTACTTC. Residues: CASTRPNQETQYF.

The genes are TRBV10-3 and TRBJ2-7; 7 positions match TRBD1. Germline V lookup: CDR1 ENHRY, CDR2 SYGVKD. This CDR3 has 11 residues. The ends lost 7 bases at V and 8 bases at J; junction bases unmatched: 5. This chain's CDR3 is CAINGQAQQYF. The CDR3 DNA reads TGTGCCATCAATGGACAGGCGCAGCAGTACTTC.

This clonotype was found a few times. The chain combines TRBV20-1 with TRBJ1-1; D gene uncertain. CDR1 and CDR2 from the germline V gene are DFQATT and SNEGSKA (reference sequence). This CDR3 comprises 13 residues. Trimming cost V 0 bases and J 1 base, with 6 bases left between them. The CDR3 nucleotides are TGCAGTGCTAGAGATACGGCGAACACTGAAGCTTTCTTT. Its protein is CSARDTANTEAFF.

As to this clonotype: The CDR3 does not close with the conserved phenylalanine or tryptophan, likely indicating a read error. This chain connects TRBV7-2 to TRBJ2-4; D not certain. Per germline, CDR1 SGHTA and CDR2 FQGNSA. V was pared by 5 bases and J by 7 bases, with 21 bases between. The CDR3 contains 16 residues. The CDR3 spells CASSPSRLQTENIQYL. In DNA form, the CDR3 reads TGTGCCAGCAGCCCGTCCAGGCTTCAAACGGAGAACATTCAGTACCTC.

A few counts support this clonotype. The chain uses TRBV7-8 and TRBJ1-1; 11 bases match TRBD1. V gave up 4 bases and J gave up 4 bases; unmatched junction bases: 5. The germline gives CDR1 SGHVS, CDR2 FQNEAQ. CDR3 length: 15 amino acids. The chain's CDR3 is CASSWGQGGITEAFF. CDR3 bases: TGTGCCAGCAGCTGGGGACAGGGGGGGATCACTGAAGCTTTCTTT.

This sequence joins TRBV28 and TRBJ2-1; D not certain. V shed 2 bases and J shed 4 bases, with 3 bases lying between them. There are 12 residues in the CDR3. CDR1 and CDR2 (germline): MDHEN, SYDVKM. The CDR3 DNA reads TGTGCCAGCAGTTTACTTTACAATGAGCAGTTCTTC. Its translation is CASSLLYNEQFF.

As for this clonotype: Mismatch with germline at one junction end may stem from a read error. The rearrangement uses TRBV7-2 and TRBJ1-2; possible D gene TRBD1, 5 bases. In germline, CDR1 is SGHTA, CDR2 FQGNSA. CDR3 length equals 13 residues. CDR3 region: CASRSQGNHGYTF. CDR3 nucleotide sequence: TGTGCCAGCAGGAGTCAGGGTAACCATGGCTACACCTTC.

The chain has TRBV4-2 and TRBJ2-3; TRBD1 matches 7 bases. CDR1 LGHNA and CDR2 YNFKEQ come from the germline V gene. The CDR3 is 17 amino acids. Trimming removed 0 bases from V and 4 bases from J; junction bases left unmatched: 10. The CDR3 DNA follows: TGTGCCAGCAGCCAAGATTTGGCAGGGGGTCGCGCAGATACGCAGTATTTT. It encodes CASSQDLAGGRADTQYF.

This clonotype has more than one count but fewer than ten. This chain links TRBV29-1 with TRBJ2-1; D tentatively fits TRBD1 or TRBD2 (5 bases each). Trimming removed 4 bases from V and 12 bases from J, with 13 bases in between. The CDR3 runs 11 residues. The germline V gene encodes CDR1 SQVTM and CDR2 ANQGSEA. This chain's CDR3 is CSVGGEYGQFF. Here the CDR3 DNA reads TGCAGCGTTGGAGGGGAGTATGGGCAGTTCTTC.

V usage is TRBV18 and J usage is TRBJ1-3, with D unclear. Trimming cost V 0 bases and J 2 bases, with 2 bases left between them. Germline CDR1 KGHSH, CDR2 LQKENI. This CDR3 is 13 amino acids long. The CDR3 nucleotides are TGTGCCAGCTCACCACCGACTGGAAACACCATATATTTT. This codes for CASSPPTGNTIYF. Complete variable domain (other parts from reference TRBV18 and TRBJ1-3): NAGVMQNPRHLVRRRGQEARLRCSPMKGHSHVYWYRQLPEEGLKFMVYLQKENIIDESGMPKERFSAEFPKEGPSILRIQQVVRGDSAAYFCASSPPTGNTIYFGEGSWLTVV.

J is TRBJ2-1 and V is TRBV29-1; the D is unclear. V shed 8 bases and J shed 0 bases, with 8 bases lying between them. Per the germline V gene, CDR1 is SQVTM and CDR2 is ANQGSEA. The CDR3 has 12 amino acids. DNA for the CDR3: TGCAGCTCTGGGCGCTCCTACAATGAGCAGTTCTTC. This sequence encodes CSSGRSYNEQFF.

This clonotype occurred once. The rearrangement uses TRBV4-3 and TRBJ2-5; 14 bases are a match to TRBD2. The end of the DNA is better explained by TRBJ2-7, so the J call may be wrong. The CDR3 length is 18 residues. Germline V gives CDR1 LGHNA, CDR2 YSLEER. This CDR3 reads CASSQDYWGLAGASEQYF. The DNA of the CDR3 is TGCGCCAGCAGCCAAGATTATTGGGGACTAGCGGGGGCCTCCGAGCAGTACTTC.

The rearrangement uses TRBV28 and TRBJ1-4; TRBD1 agrees at 7 bases. The CDR3 is made up of 15 amino acids. V shed 7 bases and J 0 bases; nucleotides not matched to a gene: 5. Per the germline V gene, CDR1 is MDHEN and CDR2 is SYDVKM. The CDR3 loop reads CASTGDSSTNEKLFF. In DNA, the CDR3 is TGTGCCAGCACGGGGGACAGCTCAACTAATGAAAAACTGTTTTTT.

The genes are TRBV12-3 or TRBV12-4 and TRBJ1-2, with no clear D. CDR3 length equals 13 residues. The V end lost 6 bases, the J end lost 6 bases, and 14 bases lay between the germline ends. CDR3 bases: TGTGCCAGCAGCTTCTTCGCTTGGGATGGCTACACCTTC. Its protein product is CASSFFAWDGYTF.

The genes are TRBV6-6 and TRBJ1-4; 7 nucleotides agree with TRBD1. Germline CDR1 reads MNHNY; CDR2 reads SVGAGI (reference sequence). The CDR3 spans 13 residues. V gave up 10 bases and J gave up 3 bases; unmatched junction bases: 5. The CDR3, as DNA: TGTGCCACTACCAGGGGGTCTAATGAAAAACTGTTTTTT. Translating gives CATTRGSNEKLFF.

The CDR3 nucleotides are TGTGCCAGCAGTTTCCTTCACTACGGCTCTGGAAACACCATATATTTT. This gives the protein CASSFLHYGSGNTIYF. This chain links TRBV6-5 with TRBJ1-3; D gene ambiguous. There are 16 residues in the CDR3. The V end was cut by 4 bases, the J end by 0 bases, with 13 bases between. The germline CDR1 and CDR2 sequences are MNHEY and SVGAGI.

This clonotype appeared a few times. CDR3 region: CSVRGVEGPNYGYTF. The CDR3 nucleotides read TGCAGCGTTAGGGGTGTGGAGGGCCCTAACTATGGCTACACCTTC. The rearrangement uses TRBV29-1 and TRBJ1-2; possible D gene TRBD1, 5 bases. Germline assignment: CDR1 SQVTM and CDR2 ANQGSEA. This CDR3 has 15 residues. V lost 5 bases to trimming and J lost 0 bases, with 16 bases between them.

V usage is TRBV5-1 and J usage is TRBJ1-1; 10 nucleotides match TRBD1. The ends lost 4 bases at V and 6 bases at J; junction bases unmatched: 9. This CDR3 contains 15 residues. CDR1 is SGHRS, CDR2 YFSETQ, per germline. The CDR3 loop is CASSPRTGGEAEAFF. The CDR3 DNA sequence: TGCGCCAGCAGCCCGAGGACAGGGGGGGAGGCTGAAGCTTTCTTT.

The gene calls are TRBV10-2 and TRBJ2-5, with D perhaps matching TRBD2 (6 bases). The J call could be wrong; TRBJ2-7 is a better fit for the DNA end. The germline gives CDR1 WSHSY, CDR2 SAAADI. CDR3 size: 14 residues. Written as DNA, the CDR3 is TGCGCCAGCAGGCTAGCGCGGGCCGACTACGAGCAGTACTTC. This encodes CASRLARADYEQYF.

J is TRBJ2-7 and V is TRBV21-1; the D call TRBD2 from the table was never checked on the DNA. TRBV21-1 has pseudogene status. The length of the CDR3 is 15 residues. The CDR3 protein is CASSGLAGVTYEQYF. In DNA form, the CDR3 reads TGTGCCAGCAGCGGACTAGCGGGGGTGACCTACGAGCAGTACTTC.

The rearrangement uses TRBV6-2 or TRBV6-3 and TRBJ1-2, with no clear D. Per germline, CDR1 MNHEY and CDR2 SVGEGT. V was cut by 2 bases and J by 7 bases, with 17 bases left in between. The CDR3 covers 15 residues. CDR3 sequence: CASSYGNSLISGYTF. DNA of the CDR3: TGTGCCAGCAGTTACGGGAACAGCCTAATTTCTGGCTACACCTTC.

V is TRBV29-1 and J is TRBJ2-5; the match to TRBD1 covers 7 bases. The CDR3 is 12 residues long. J lost 4 bases, V lost 7 bases, and 6 bases had no gene match. Germline CDR1 and CDR2: SQVTM and ANQGSEA. The CDR3 bases are TGCAGCGGCAAACAGGGGTTAGAGACCCAGTACTTC. This encodes CSGKQGLETQYF.

This clonotype appeared a single time. V and J are TRBV20-1 and TRBJ1-1, with D possibly being TRBD1 (6 bases). Trimming took off 6 bases at V and 1 base at J, with 12 bases between the two ends. CDR1 is DFQATT, CDR2 SNEGSKA, per germline (reference sequence). The CDR3 covers 13 residues. CDR3 sequence: CSAVDSRNTEAFF. For the CDR3, the DNA is TGCAGTGCCGTGGACAGCCGGAACACTGAAGCTTTCTTT.

This clonotype was detected a few times. The chain recombines TRBV5-1 with TRBJ2-5; D may be TRBD1 (6 bases). V lost 4 bases to trimming and J lost 4 bases, with 17 bases between them. This CDR3 contains 15 residues. Germline CDR1 and CDR2: SGHRS and YFSETQ. The CDR3 coding sequence is TGCGCCAGCAGCCCCGGACAGTCCAACCCAGAGACCCAGTACTTC. The encoded protein is CASSPGQSNPETQYF.

This clonotype was observed a few times. The junction does not match germline at one end; this may be a read error. The chain joins TRBV7-3 to TRBJ2-1; D is unresolved. The CDR3 loop spans 14 amino acids. The V gene's germline CDR1 is SGHTA and CDR2 FQGTGA. CDR3 residues: CAGSLNPSYNEQFF. DNA of the CDR3: TGTGCCGGCAGCTTAAATCCTTCCTACAATGAGCAGTTCTTC.

There are a few counts of this clonotype. The V call is TRBV21-1, the J call TRBJ1-2; the D call TRBD1 from the table was never checked on the DNA. TRBV21-1 is termed a pseudogene. The CDR3 contains 14 residues. CDR3 amino acids: CASSIDKAPYGYTF. The CDR3 coding sequence is TGTGCCAGCAGCATTGACAAGGCGCCTTATGGCTACACCTTC.

The CDR3 coding sequence is TGTGCCAGCAACGAGAGGGTCTCCTACGAGCAGTACTTC. Protein: CASNERVSYEQYF. The genes are TRBV6-6 and TRBJ2-7; possibly TRBD2 for D (5 bases). The germline V gene has CDR1 MNHNY and CDR2 SVGAGI (reference sequence). Trimming left V 7 bases short and J 0 bases short, with 10 bases between. CDR3 size: 13 residues.

This chain joins TRBV3-1 and TRBJ2-5; D might be TRBD2 (6 bases). This CDR3 spans 14 amino acids. Germline V gives CDR1 LGHDT, CDR2 YNNKEL (reference sequence). V lost 4 bases, J lost 5 bases, and 14 bases lay in between. The CDR3 nucleotides are TGTGCCAGCAGCCCGTTTGCGGGGAGGGAGACCCAGTACTTC. The encoded protein is CASSPFAGRETQYF.